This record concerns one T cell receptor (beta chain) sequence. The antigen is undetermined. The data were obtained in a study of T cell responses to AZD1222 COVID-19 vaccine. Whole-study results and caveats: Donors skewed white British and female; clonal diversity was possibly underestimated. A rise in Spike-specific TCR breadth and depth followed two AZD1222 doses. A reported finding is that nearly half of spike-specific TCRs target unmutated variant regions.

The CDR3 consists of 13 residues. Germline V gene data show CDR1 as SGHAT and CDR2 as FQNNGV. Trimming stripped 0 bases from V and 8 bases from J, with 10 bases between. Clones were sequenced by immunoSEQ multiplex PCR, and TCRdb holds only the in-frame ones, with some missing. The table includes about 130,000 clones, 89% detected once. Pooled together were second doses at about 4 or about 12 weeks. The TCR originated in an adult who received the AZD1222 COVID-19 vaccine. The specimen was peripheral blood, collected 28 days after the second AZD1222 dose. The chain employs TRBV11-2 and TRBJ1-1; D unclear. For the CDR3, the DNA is TGTGCCAGCAGCTTAGATCTAGGGAGCGAAGCTTTCTTT. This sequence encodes CASSLDLGSEAFF. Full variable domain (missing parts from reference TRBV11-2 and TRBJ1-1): EAGVAQSPRYKIIEKRQSVAFWCNPISGHATLYWYQQILGQGPKLLIQFQNNGVVDDSQLPKDRFSAERLKGVDSTLKIQPAKLEDSAVYLCASSLDLGSEAFFGQGTRLTVV.